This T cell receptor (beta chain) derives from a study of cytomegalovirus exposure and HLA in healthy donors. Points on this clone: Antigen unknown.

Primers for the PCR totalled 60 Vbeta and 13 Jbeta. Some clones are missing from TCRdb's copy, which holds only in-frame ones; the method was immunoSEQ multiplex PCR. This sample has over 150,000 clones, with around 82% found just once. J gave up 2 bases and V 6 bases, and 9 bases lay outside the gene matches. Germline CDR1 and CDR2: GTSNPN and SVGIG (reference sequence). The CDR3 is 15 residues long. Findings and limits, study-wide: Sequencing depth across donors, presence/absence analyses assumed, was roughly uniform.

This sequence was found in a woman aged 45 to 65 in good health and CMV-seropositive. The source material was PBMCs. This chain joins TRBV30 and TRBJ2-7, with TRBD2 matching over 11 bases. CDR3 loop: CACHLTSGATYEQYF. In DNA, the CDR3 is TGTGCCTGCCATCTGACTAGCGGGGCTACCTACGAGCAGTACTTC.